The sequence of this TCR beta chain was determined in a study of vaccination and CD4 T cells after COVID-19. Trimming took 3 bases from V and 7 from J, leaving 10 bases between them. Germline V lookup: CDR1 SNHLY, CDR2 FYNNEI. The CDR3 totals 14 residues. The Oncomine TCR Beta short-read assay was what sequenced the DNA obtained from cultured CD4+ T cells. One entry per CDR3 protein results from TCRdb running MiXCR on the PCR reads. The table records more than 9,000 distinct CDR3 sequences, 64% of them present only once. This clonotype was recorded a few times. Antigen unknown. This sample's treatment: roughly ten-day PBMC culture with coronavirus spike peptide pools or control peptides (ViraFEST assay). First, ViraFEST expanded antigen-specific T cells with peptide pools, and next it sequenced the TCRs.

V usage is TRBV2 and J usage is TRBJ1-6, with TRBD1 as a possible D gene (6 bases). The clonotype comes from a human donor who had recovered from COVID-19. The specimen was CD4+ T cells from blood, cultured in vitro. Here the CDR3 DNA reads TGTGCCAGCAGTGACACAGGGCCCAATTCACCCCTCCACTTT. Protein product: CASSDTGPNSPLHF.